A selection of T cell receptor beta chains follows, all from one sample in a study of T cells in Graves' hyperthyroidism and ophthalmopathy. MiXCR was run by TCRdb on the multiplex PCR reads, yielding one entry per CDR3 protein. The table shows about 260,000 distinct CDR3 sequences, with 16% occurring only once. Material: blood. The receptor set was obtained from a woman between 18 and 29 years old with Graves' ophthalmopathy. Both conserved end residues are trimmed from each CDR3.

J: TRBJ2-2; V: TRBV28; length: 13; CDR3: ASSSGSRGTGELF
J: TRBJ2-5; V: TRBV11-2; length: 12; CDR3: ASSLDRDQETQY
J: TRBJ2-1; V: TRBV29-1; length: 17; CDR3: SVSYPGTSGRSSYNEQF
J: TRBJ2-7; V: TRBV11-2; length: 16; CDR3: ASSFVGTGSTFSYEQY
J: TRBJ1-1; V: TRBV5-5; length: 14; CDR3: ASSLGTVTRNTEAF
J: TRBJ1-5; V: TRBV13; length: 14; CDR3: ASSLGLGGFNQPQH
J: TRBJ1-2; V: TRBV7-9; length: 11; CDR3: ASSHYDRNGYT
J: TRBJ2-7; V: TRBV27; length: 12; CDR3: ASSLVRGTDEQY
J: TRBJ1-2; V: TRBV24-1; length: 11; CDR3: ATSVDSNYGYT
J: TRBJ2-7; V: TRBV4-2; length: 14; CDR3: ASSQDVRGGSYEQY